These 29 T cell receptor beta chains share one sample of origin, sequenced in a study of blood T cell repertoires in COVID-19 (dated by TCRdb to about 2020). Library preparation employed the immunoSEQ multiplex PCR assay. As stored in TCRdb, this immuneACCESS dataset retains in-frame rearrangements with V and J assigned. A fraction of the clones does not appear; measured against another copy, unresolved V genes explain less than half of the discrepancy, and the remainder lacks a known reason. The sample data list over 100,000 clones, and roughly four fifths of these were observed just once. 3% to 4% of the sample is in the top ten clones. Specimen: peripheral blood. The origin of the receptors is a woman at least 80 years old with active or convalescent COVID-19.

The V and J genes are TRBV5-1 and TRBJ2-3, with 9 nucleotides matching TRBD2. CDR1 and CDR2 from the germline V gene are SGHRS and YFSETQ. The junction had 4 bases not matched to a gene; V was cut back by 0 bases and J by 2 bases. This CDR3 has 16 amino acids. The CDR3 DNA follows: TGCGCCAGCAGCTTGGATCCTAGCGGGGACACAGATACGCAGTATTTT. It translates to CASSLDPSGDTDTQYF. Supplemented by reference TRBV5-1 and TRBJ2-3, the full variable domain reads KAGVTQTPRYLIKTRGQQVTLSCSPISGHRSVSWYQQTPGQGLQFLFEYFSETQRNKGNFPGRFSGRQFSNSRSEMNVSTLELGDSALYLCASSLDPSGDTDTQYFGPGTRLTVL.

V gene TRBV5-6 combines with J gene TRBJ2-7, with D perhaps matching TRBD1 (6 bases). Germline values: CDR1 SGHDT, CDR2 YYEEEE. Trimming removed 4 bases from V and 7 bases from J, with 21 bases in between. The CDR3 loop spans 15 amino acids. CDR3 DNA sequence: TGTGCCAGCAGCACCAGGGTATCATATCAGGGGGAGCAGTACTTC. This sequence encodes CASSTRVSYQGEQYF.

The V call is TRBV15, the J call TRBJ2-5; D is uncertain. Germline V gene data show CDR1 as LNHNV and CDR2 as YYDKDF (reference sequence). The CDR3 is 13 amino acids. V shed 1 base and J shed 1 base, with 4 bases lying between them. The CDR3 region is CATSRAFQETQYF. The CDR3, as DNA: TGTGCCACCAGCAGAGCCTTCCAAGAGACCCAGTACTTC.

V gene TRBV6-5 combines with J gene TRBJ2-5; 9 bases line up with TRBD2. CDR1 is MNHEY and CDR2 is SVGAGI in the germline V gene. V trimming: 0 bases; J trimming: 10 bases; junction bases outside the gene matches: 12. CDR3 size: 16 residues. The CDR3 is CASSYSSSGVSRDQYF. The CDR3 nucleotides read TGTGCCAGCAGTTACTCGTCTAGCGGGGTTTCTCGGGACCAGTACTTC.

The CDR3 DNA is TGTGCCACCAGCCGGGGACAGGGGGTGACAGATACGCAGTATTTT. Translating it yields CATSRGQGVTDTQYF. This sequence joins TRBV15 and TRBJ2-3; TRBD1 agrees at 11 bases. With 5 bases clipped from V and 3 bases from J, the junction kept 4 bases outside the gene matches. The V gene's germline CDR1 is LNHNV and CDR2 YYDKDF (reference sequence). The CDR3 spans 15 residues.

The V call is TRBV30, the J call TRBJ2-3; no definite D call. Germline assignment: CDR1 GTSNPN and CDR2 SVGIG (reference sequence). This CDR3 contains 10 residues. The V and J ends lost 3 bases and 9 bases respectively, with 7 bases between them. The CDR3 DNA is TGTGCCTGGAGAGCGAACACGCAGTATTTT. Translated: CAWRANTQYF.

This clone came up once. The rearrangement joins TRBV4-3 to TRBJ2-2, with no clear D. This CDR3 comprises 15 residues. CDR1 LGHNA and CDR2 YSLEER come from the germline V gene. V lost 1 base and J 3 bases, leaving 9 bases between the germline ends. CDR3 bases: TGCGCCAGCAGCCAAGTCGACACCTACACCGGGGAGCTGTTTTTT. This translates into CASSQVDTYTGELFF.

There are a few counts of this clone. V usage is TRBV6-2 or TRBV6-3 and J usage is TRBJ1-5; TRBD1 matches at 12 bases. V was clipped by 4 bases and J by 5 bases; unmatched bases: 21. CDR1 and CDR2 from the germline V gene are MNHEY and SVGEGT. The CDR3 runs 21 residues. CDR3 sequence: CASSSDNAGTGGAGKYQPQHF. CDR3 DNA: TGTGCCAGCAGTTCAGACAACGCCGGGACAGGGGGCGCAGGGAAATATCAGCCCCAGCATTTT.

A few counts support this clone. The chain recombines TRBV3-1 (or the pseudogene TRBV3-2) with TRBJ1-3, with D hard to call. The CDR3 has 16 residues. With 0 bases removed from V and 1 base from J, the gap between germline ends came to 10 bases. Per the germline V gene, CDR1 is LGHDT and CDR2 is YNNKEL (reference sequence). The CDR3 loop is CASSQDSFYSGNTIYF. CDR3 DNA sequence: TGTGCCAGCAGCCAAGATAGCTTTTATTCTGGAAACACCATATATTTT.

The chain couples TRBV19 to TRBJ1-5, with 7 bases lining up with TRBD1. CDR3 length equals 15 residues. Germline-derived CDR1 and CDR2 are LNHDA and SQIVND (reference sequence). J lost 4 bases, V lost 4 bases, and 7 bases had no gene match. The CDR3 here is CASSKRTGGNQPQHF. The CDR3 nucleotides are TGTGCCAGTAGTAAACGGACAGGCGGGAATCAGCCCCAGCATTTT.

V gene TRBV4-1 combines with J gene TRBJ2-7; 7 bases match TRBD1. V lost 4 bases, J lost 5 bases, and 11 bases stayed unmatched. The CDR3 totals 15 residues. Germline V gene data show CDR1 as MGHRA and CDR2 as YSYEKL. The CDR3 region is CASSLREGGFNEQYF. The CDR3 DNA follows: TGCGCCAGCAGCCTCAGGGAAGGGGGCTTCAACGAGCAGTACTTC.

The chain combines TRBV3-1 (or the pseudogene TRBV3-2) with TRBJ1-4, with 10 bases identical to TRBD1. Germline V gene sequence: CDR1 LGHDT, CDR2 YNNKEL (reference sequence). The junction had 4 bases not matched to a gene; V was cut back by 5 bases and J by 7 bases. CDR3 size: 14 residues. The CDR3 region is CASSGDRGIEKLFF. CDR3 bases: TGTGCCAGCAGCGGGGACAGGGGTATTGAAAAACTGTTTTTT.

J is TRBJ2-7 and V is TRBV5-8; a possible D gene is TRBD1 (5 bases). Germline V gives CDR1 SGHTS, CDR2 YDEGEE. The ends were cut back, 1 base at V and 5 bases at J, with 22 bases in the middle. This CDR3 contains 17 residues. The CDR3 region has the DNA TGTGCCAGCAGCTTGTCGATCAGGGCTTCCAACAAAGACGAGCAGTACTTC. It codes for CASSLSIRASNKDEQYF. Filled out from reference TRBV5-8 and TRBJ2-7, the complete variable domain reads EAGVTQSPTHLIKTRGQQATLRCSPISGHTSVYWYQQALGLGLQFLLWYDEGEERNRGNFPPRFSGRQFPNYSSELNVNALELEDSALYLCASSLSIRASNKDEQYFGPGTRLTVT.

The chain combines TRBV6-5 with TRBJ1-3, with TRBD1 matching 7 bases. J lost 4 bases, V lost 6 bases, and 9 bases had no gene match. Germline V gene lookup returns CDR1 MNHEY and CDR2 SVGAGI. The CDR3 spans 15 residues. CDR3 bases: TGTGCCAGCAGCTCCGGAAAGACAGGGGGAAACACCATATATTTT. Protein: CASSSGKTGGNTIYF.

For this clone: Other DNA variants within this sample encode the same CDR3. The chain links TRBV3-1 (or the pseudogene TRBV3-2) to TRBJ1-6; no reliable D call. The CDR3 runs to 13 residues. Trimming pared 3 bases from V and 5 bases from J, leaving 5 bases between. Germline V gene sequence: CDR1 LGHDT, CDR2 YNNKEL (reference sequence). The CDR3 DNA sequence: TGTGCCAGCAGCCAGTCCGATAATTCACCCCTCCACTTT. Protein product: CASSQSDNSPLHF.

The V and J genes are TRBV7-2 and TRBJ1-5; 8 positions match TRBD1. V lost 5 bases to trimming and J lost 7 bases; unmatched junction nucleotides: 10. The CDR3 has 15 amino acids. The germline CDR1 and CDR2 sequences are SGHTA and FQGNSA. The CDR3, as DNA: TGTGCCAGCAGCCCATTCGCAGGGGGCGAACAGCCCCAGCATTTT. This gives the protein CASSPFAGGEQPQHF.

V is TRBV3-1 (or the pseudogene TRBV3-2) and J is TRBJ1-1; no firm D call. V was pared by 7 bases and J by 3 bases, with 9 bases between. Germline lookup yields CDR1 LGHDT and CDR2 YNNKEL (reference sequence). This CDR3 is 12 amino acids long. CDR3 bases: TGTGCCAGCAAGAGCGGACACACTGAAGCTTTCTTT. This sequence encodes CASKSGHTEAFF.

This chain uses TRBV27 with TRBJ2-1; a weak D match, TRBD1 (5 bases). The germline V gene has CDR1 MNHEY and CDR2 SMNVEV (reference sequence). V was cut by 3 bases and J by 0 bases, with 9 bases left in between. The length of the CDR3 is 15 residues. CDR3 sequence reads: CASSFQGSSYNEQFF. As DNA, the CDR3 is TGTGCCAGCAGTTTTCAGGGCAGCTCCTACAATGAGCAGTTCTTC.

This chain joins TRBV6-2 or TRBV6-3 and TRBJ2-4; D is unresolved. CDR3 length: 19 amino acids. V lost 6 bases and J 0 bases, leaving 24 bases between the germline ends. CDR1 is MNHEY, CDR2 SVGEGT, per germline. The CDR3 loop reads CASSTIGSLEVIAKNIQYF. The CDR3 region has the DNA TGTGCCAGCAGCACAATAGGATCTTTAGAGGTGATAGCCAAAAACATTCAGTACTTC.

The chain carries TRBV6-5 and TRBJ1-5, with D unresolved. This CDR3 is built from 15 residues. In germline, CDR1 is MNHEY, CDR2 SVGAGI. V was trimmed by 0 bases and J by 3 bases, leaving 9 bases between them. CDR3 in DNA: TGTGCCAGCAGTTACTCGAGACTTCCCAATCAGCCCCAGCATTTT. It encodes CASSYSRLPNQPQHF.

The chain has TRBV4-2 and TRBJ2-7, with TRBD1 matching over 10 bases. The CDR3 covers 14 residues. Losses at the gene ends were 4 bases for V and 3 bases for J; bases not matched to a gene: 3. The germline V gene has CDR1 LGHNA and CDR2 YNFKEQ. Written as DNA, the CDR3 is TGTGCCAGCAGCCGTGGACAGGGGGTCTACGAGCAGTACTTC. Its protein product is CASSRGQGVYEQYF.

This chain links TRBV5-5 with TRBJ2-3, with 13 bases lining up with TRBD2. CDR1 SGHKS and CDR2 YYEKEE come from the germline V gene (reference sequence). V shed 0 bases and J 4 bases; nucleotides not matched to a gene: 2. The CDR3 spans 16 residues. The CDR3: CASSLGGTSGADTQYF. The CDR3 DNA is TGTGCCAGCAGCTTGGGGGGGACTAGCGGGGCAGATACGCAGTATTTT.

J is TRBJ1-5 and V is TRBV6-5; TRBD1 matches at 8 bases. Per germline, CDR1 MNHEY and CDR2 SVGAGI. J lost 5 bases, V lost 8 bases, and 8 bases had no gene match. The CDR3 is 14 amino acids. CDR3 coding DNA: TGTGCCAGCCAAGGACAGGGAAACTATCAGCCCCAGCATTTT. It specifies CASQGQGNYQPQHF.

The chain couples TRBV9 to TRBJ1-5; maybe TRBD1 (5 bases). Per germline, CDR1 SGDLS and CDR2 YYNGEE. The CDR3 contains 15 residues. The ends were cut back, 0 bases at V and 4 bases at J, with 11 bases in the middle. CDR3 DNA: TGTGCCAGCAGCGTAGAAGGGGCCGGGAATCAGCCCCAGCATTTT. This sequence encodes CASSVEGAGNQPQHF.

The V call is TRBV6-2 or TRBV6-3, the J call TRBJ2-7, with 8 nucleotides matching TRBD2. The CDR3 runs to 14 residues. V lost 2 bases and J lost 3; bases outside the gene matches: 3. Germline V gene lookup returns CDR1 MNHEY and CDR2 SVGEGT. The CDR3 DNA sequence: TGTGCCAGCAGTTACGGGACTAGGCGCTACGAGCAGTACTTC. It encodes CASSYGTRRYEQYF.

This clone came up a few times. The chain combines TRBV28 with TRBJ1-1; D may be TRBD1 (5 bases). The V gene lost 2 bases and the J gene lost 4 bases, with 11 bases spanning the gap. There are 14 residues in the CDR3. Germline-derived CDR1 and CDR2 are MDHEN and SYDVKM. The CDR3 region has the DNA TGTGCCAGCAGTTTACAATGGGGCAGCACTGAAGCTTTCTTT. Translated, it gives CASSLQWGSTEAFF.

The chain carries TRBV12-3 or TRBV12-4 and TRBJ1-6, with TRBD1 matching over 7 bases. This CDR3 is built from 13 residues. V lost 5 bases to trimming and J lost 8 bases; unmatched junction nucleotides: 3. CDR3 sequence reads: CASSETGDSPLHF. The CDR3 bases are TGTGCCAGCAGTGAAACAGGGGATTCACCCCTCCACTTT.

The chain combines TRBV9 with TRBJ2-2, with TRBD1 identical over 7 bases. Germline CDR1 and CDR2: SGDLS and YYNGEE. The CDR3 is 19 residues long. V gave up 0 bases and J gave up 5 bases; unmatched junction bases: 16. DNA for the CDR3: TGTGCCAGCAGCGTAGGTTCTGAGGGGACAGTGGAGAGGACCGGGGAGCTGTTTTTT. The encoded protein is CASSVGSEGTVERTGELFF.

This chain connects TRBV6-4 to TRBJ2-7; 12 nucleotides agree with TRBD2. The CDR3 is 19 residues long. V shed 1 base and J 0 bases; nucleotides not matched to a gene: 10. The germline V gene encodes CDR1 MRHNA and CDR2 SNTAGT. This chain's CDR3 is CASSDFGLAGGPSSYEQYF. In DNA, the CDR3 is TGTGCCAGCAGTGACTTTGGGCTAGCGGGGGGGCCGAGCTCCTACGAGCAGTACTTC.